One and the same sample provided the 13 T cell receptor beta chains below, sequenced in a study of neurological immune-mediated disorders. TCRdb independently ran MiXCR on the 5' RACE reads; one entry per CDR3 protein. The table lists about 120,000 distinct CDR3 sequences, roughly 3.2% of them singletons. Sequencing was done on a sample of PBMCs. These receptor sequences come from a woman in her twenties or thirties with multiple sclerosis.

This clonotype has a count of ten or more. J is TRBJ1-2 and V is TRBV20-1, with TRBD1 matching over 7 bases. Losses at the gene ends were 3 bases for V and 0 bases for J; bases not matched to a gene: 10. The CDR3 totals 16 residues. Per germline, CDR1 DFQATT and CDR2 SNEGSKA (reference sequence). CDR3 region: CSARDSQGPANYGYTF. The CDR3 DNA reads TGCAGTGCTAGGGACTCACAGGGGCCGGCTAACTATGGCTACACCTTC.

This clonotype was seen repeatedly, ten times or more. J is TRBJ1-2 and V is TRBV15; D is ambiguous. Trimming left V 0 bases short and J 8 bases short, with 13 bases between. The CDR3 has 14 amino acids. Germline assignment: CDR1 LNHNV and CDR2 YYDKDF (reference sequence). The CDR3 DNA follows: TGTGCCACCAGCAGAGATCGGGATGAGGGCGGCTACACCTTC. This sequence encodes CATSRDRDEGGYTF.

Ten or more counts support this clonotype. This chain links TRBV20-1 with TRBJ1-2; 7 bases map to TRBD1. The CDR3 sequence is 16 residues long. The germline V gene encodes CDR1 DFQATT and CDR2 SNEGSKA (reference sequence). Trimming at V came to 6 bases and at J to 4 bases, leaving 17 bases not matched to a gene. CDR3 in DNA: TGCAGTGCCAACTCTCCAGGGGGGGGCGCGGGCTATGGCTACACCTTC. Its translation: CSANSPGGGAGYGYTF.

This clonotype was recorded many times. The rearrangement joins TRBV6-2 or TRBV6-3 to TRBJ2-1, with D possibly TRBD1 on 5 matching bases. V was cut by 2 bases and J by 2 bases, with 13 bases left in between. Germline V gene sequence: CDR1 MNHEY, CDR2 SVGEGT. The CDR3 has 16 amino acids. The CDR3 reads CASSYLGDQAYNEQFF. The CDR3, as DNA: TGTGCCAGCAGTTACCTAGGGGATCAGGCCTACAATGAGCAGTTCTTC.

This clonotype was observed at least ten times. The CDR3 loop reads CASSPGQGGLYEQYF. The CDR3 DNA sequence: TGTGCCAGCAGCCCGGGACAGGGGGGCCTCTACGAGCAGTACTTC. The chain recombines TRBV14 with TRBJ2-7; 11 bases map to TRBD1. V trimming: 4 bases; J trimming: 3 bases; junction bases outside the gene matches: 5. CDR1 is SGHDN, CDR2 FVKESK, per germline. The CDR3 totals 15 residues.

This clonotype appeared many times. The J gene is TRBJ2-5, the V gene TRBV13; maybe TRBD2 (5 bases). V was trimmed by 5 bases and J by 5 bases, leaving 15 bases between them. The CDR3 has 14 residues. The germline V gene encodes CDR1 PRHDT and CDR2 FYEKMQ (reference sequence). The CDR3 is CASSLRHGGETQYF. CDR3 nucleotide sequence: TGTGCCAGCAGCCTAAGACACGGCGGGGAGACCCAGTACTTC.

This clonotype was seen many times. This chain joins TRBV20-1 and TRBJ2-5; D might be TRBD2 (5 bases). V dropped 8 bases and J dropped 0 bases, with 10 bases sitting between them. Germline lookup yields CDR1 DFQATT and CDR2 SNEGSKA (reference sequence). The CDR3 is 12 amino acids. CDR3 DNA sequence: TGCAGTTCCTCGGGGAACCAAGAGACCCAGTACTTC. Translating gives CSSSGNQETQYF.

This clonotype has at least ten counts. The chain recombines TRBV5-6 with TRBJ2-3; 10 nucleotides match TRBD2. Germline CDR1 reads SGHDT; CDR2 reads YYEEEE. This CDR3 is 16 amino acids long. V gave up 4 bases and J gave up 0 bases; unmatched junction bases: 5. CDR3 region: CASSGSGRPSTDTQYF. The CDR3 region has the DNA TGTGCCAGCAGCGGTAGCGGGAGGCCCAGCACAGATACGCAGTATTTT. Together with reference TRBV5-6 and TRBJ2-3, the CDR3 gives the full variable domain: DAGVTQSPTHLIKTRGQQVTLRCSPKSGHDTVSWYQQALGQGPQFIFQYYEEEERQRGNFPDRFSGHQFPNYSSELNVNALLLGDSALYLCASSGSGRPSTDTQYFGPGTRLTVL.

This clonotype appeared many times. This rearrangement joins TRBV18 to TRBJ2-2; maybe TRBD2 (6 bases). The V gene's germline CDR1 is KGHSH and CDR2 LQKENI. The CDR3 loop spans 13 amino acids. V was trimmed by 5 bases and J by 5 bases, leaving 9 bases between them. The CDR3 DNA sequence: TGTGCCAGCTCATCGACTAGTACCGGGGAGCTGTTTTTT. The encoded protein is CASSSTSTGELFF.

This clonotype was picked up many times. This chain links TRBV6-5 with TRBJ2-7, with 11 bases fitting TRBD2. This CDR3 comprises 15 residues. From germline, CDR1 is MNHEY and CDR2 SVGAGI. J was trimmed by 2 bases and V by 5 bases; bases with no gene match: 5. The CDR3 spells CASSGGTSGPYEQYF. The CDR3, as DNA: TGTGCCAGCAGTGGTGGGACTAGCGGACCCTACGAGCAGTACTTC.

This clonotype was picked up many times. The CDR3 region has the DNA TGCAGCTCCTCAGAGGGGACTGAAGCTTTCTTT. Translation: CSSSEGTEAFF. The chain carries TRBV29-1 and TRBJ1-1, with D perhaps matching TRBD1 (5 bases). The V and J ends lost 8 bases and 5 bases respectively, with 12 bases between them. From germline, CDR1 is SQVTM and CDR2 ANQGSEA. The CDR3 has 11 residues.

This clonotype has ten or more counts. This chain connects TRBV5-1 to TRBJ2-3; 7 bases fit TRBD2. The J segment lost 0 bases and the V segment lost 0 bases, leaving 7 bases of the junction unmatched. The germline V gene has CDR1 SGHRS and CDR2 YFSETQ. The CDR3 loop spans 17 amino acids. DNA of the CDR3: TGCGCCAGCAGCTTGGTAAGACTAGCCGCAAGCACAGATACGCAGTATTTT. This sequence encodes CASSLVRLAASTDTQYF.

This clonotype was detected ten times or more. The chain is built from TRBV2 and TRBJ2-7, with 11 bases aligning to TRBD2. The V gene's germline CDR1 is SNHLY and CDR2 FYNNEI. The CDR3 loop spans 15 amino acids. V shed 6 bases, J shed 3 bases, and the junction held 7 bases outside the gene matches. DNA of the CDR3: TGTGCCAGCAGCGCGACTAGCGGGGCAAACTACGAGCAGTACTTC. Translation gives CASSATSGANYEQYF.